The text below deals with one T cell receptor (beta chain). No antigen is known for it. The source of the sample is a study of cytomegalovirus exposure and HLA in healthy donors. Study results and limitations: In a later analysis, 15,000 to 20,000 TCR beta sequences were associated with HLA alleles at 0.05 false discovery rate. In a later analysis, most CMV-associated TCR beta chains appeared HLA-restricted. Researchers reported in a later analysis that a missense DCLRE1C variant was tied to TCR beta V- and J-gene trimming.

At sampling all donors were nominally healthy, likely with unrecorded immune exposures. CDR1 and CDR2 (germline): MNHEY, SVGAGI. This CDR3 is built from 15 residues. Trimming at V came to 8 bases and at J to 2 bases, leaving 11 bases not matched to a gene. The PCR made use of 60 Vbeta and 13 Jbeta primers. Assay: immunoSEQ multiplex PCR; the TCRdb copy retains only in-frame clones and omits some. Among 150,000 to 200,000 clones listed, roughly four fifths were seen once. Sequencing was performed on PBMCs. The TCR originated in a man aged 45-65 years in good health and CMV-seronegative. V usage is TRBV6-5 and J usage is TRBJ2-5; 7 nucleotides agree with TRBD2. CDR3 loop: CASRFSPGGQETQYF. CDR3 nucleotides: TGTGCCAGCCGCTTCAGCCCCGGGGGGCAAGAGACCCAGTACTTC.